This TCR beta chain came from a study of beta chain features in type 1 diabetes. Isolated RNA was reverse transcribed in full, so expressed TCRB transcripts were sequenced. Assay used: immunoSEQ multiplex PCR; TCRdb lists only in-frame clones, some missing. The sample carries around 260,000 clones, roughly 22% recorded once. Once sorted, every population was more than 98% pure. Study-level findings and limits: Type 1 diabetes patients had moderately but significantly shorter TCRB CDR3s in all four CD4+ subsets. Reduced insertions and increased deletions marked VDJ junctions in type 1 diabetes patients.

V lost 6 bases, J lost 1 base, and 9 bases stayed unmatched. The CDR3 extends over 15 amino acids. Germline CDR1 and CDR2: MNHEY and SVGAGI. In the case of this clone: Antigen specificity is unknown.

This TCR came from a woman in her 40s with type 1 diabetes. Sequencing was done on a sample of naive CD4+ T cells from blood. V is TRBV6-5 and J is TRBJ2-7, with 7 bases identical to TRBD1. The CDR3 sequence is CASSLGTAPSYEQYF. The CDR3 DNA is TGTGCCAGCAGCCTGGGGACAGCCCCTTCCTACGAGCAGTACTTC.